Included here is one T cell receptor (beta chain) sequence, with context. The data belong to a study of blood T cell repertoires in COVID-19. Study-wide background: Italy, Spain and the United States were the sources of the convalescent and acute COVID-19 samples.

As originally analysed: Amplified reference gene primers provided the basis for estimating nucleated cell counts. TCRdb's table, derived via immunoSEQ multiplex PCR, lists solely in-frame clones and lacks some. V, J and clone size reflect that table, while D and trimming were determined from the DNA. The data contain 450,000 or so clones, 70% to 90% of them singletons. V was pared by 3 bases and J by 4 bases, with 21 bases between. The length of the CDR3 is 17 residues. Germline values: CDR1 MNHNS, CDR2 SASEGT. Seattle-derived patients entered the study during active infection and were followed longitudinally.

The specimen was peripheral blood. This TCR came from a man aged 18 to 29 with COVID-19, enrolled during active disease. V usage is TRBV6-1 and J usage is TRBJ2-5; tentative D call: TRBD2 (5 bases). As DNA, the CDR3 is TGTGCCAGCAGTGATACGCTACTACGAAAAGAGGGAGAGACCCAGTACTTC. Amino acids: CASSDTLLRKEGETQYF.